Each of the 20 T cell receptor beta chains below was sequenced from the same sample in a study of radiation and T cells in renal cell carcinoma. TCRdb's copy holds only in-frame clones and misses some; the assay was immunoSEQ multiplex PCR. This sample has approximately 110,000 clones; roughly 80% occur once, and the top ten carry about 2.9%. Indicated time point: baseline pretreatment blood. As for treatment: 15 Gy SBRT to primary tumor, nephrectomy 4 weeks later. Sequencing used blood, obtained from a patient whose treatment included radiotherapy and nephrectomy. Every receptor here comes from a woman aged 55-75 years with renal cell carcinoma.

The rearrangement uses TRBV27 and TRBJ2-7, with 9 nucleotides matching TRBD1. The V gene end was trimmed by 5 bases and the J gene end by 2 bases; junction bases not matched to a gene: 4. Per germline, CDR1 MNHEY and CDR2 SMNVEV (reference sequence). The CDR3 extends over 14 amino acids. The CDR3 DNA follows: TGTGCCAGCAGTCTACAGGGGGCCACCTACGAGCAGTACTTC. Translated: CASSLQGATYEQYF.

This clone was counted a single time. The chain has TRBV19 and TRBJ2-1; maybe TRBD2 (6 bases). Trimming cost V 4 bases and J 0 bases, with 10 bases left between them. The CDR3 loop spans 15 amino acids. Germline assignment: CDR1 LNHDA and CDR2 SQIVND (reference sequence). Written as DNA, the CDR3 is TGTGCCAGTAGTAGGGTGGGGGGCTCCTACAATGAGCAGTTCTTC. Protein product: CASSRVGGSYNEQFF.

The V and J genes are TRBV5-4 and TRBJ2-7, with D possibly matching TRBD1 (6 bases). The V end lost 1 base, the J end lost 3 bases, and 11 bases lay between the germline ends. Germline V lookup: CDR1 SGHNT, CDR2 YYREEE (reference sequence). CDR3 length equals 14 residues. In DNA form, the CDR3 reads TGTGCCAGCAGCTTGCCGGGACAAGTCTACGAGCAGTACTTC. Its protein is CASSLPGQVYEQYF.

The chain combines TRBV5-1 with TRBJ1-2; D possibly corresponds to TRBD1 (6 bases). CDR3 length: 13 residues. The germline V gene encodes CDR1 SGHRS and CDR2 YFSETQ. V lost 4 bases, J lost 4 bases, and 11 bases lay in between. CDR3 nucleotides: TGCGCCAGCAGCGGAGGACAGATCTATGGCTACACCTTC. Its protein product is CASSGGQIYGYTF.

The chain is built from TRBV11-2 and TRBJ2-1; TRBD2 matches at 8 bases. Per the germline V gene, CDR1 is SGHAT and CDR2 is FQNNGV. This CDR3 is built from 15 residues. Trimming took 5 bases from V and 7 from J; bases not matched to a gene: 10. The CDR3 loop is CASSPHVAGTNEQFF. CDR3 nucleotide sequence: TGTGCCAGCAGCCCCCACGTAGCGGGGACAAATGAGCAGTTCTTC.

This chain uses TRBV7-2 with TRBJ2-5; D unresolved. Looked up from germline, CDR1 is SGHTA and CDR2 is FQGNSA. The CDR3 extends over 14 amino acids. V lost 4 bases, J lost 4 bases, and 13 bases lay in between. CDR3 DNA: TGTGCCAGCAGCTCCATGGCCTCGGGAGAGACCCAGTACTTC. Translating it yields CASSSMASGETQYF. The variable domain in full, with the rest retrieved from reference TRBV7-2 and TRBJ2-5, is GAGVSQSPSNKVTEKGKDVELRCDPISGHTALYWYRQSLGQGLEFLIYFQGNSAPDKSGLPSDRFSAERTGGSVSTLTIQRTQQEDSAVYLCASSSMASGETQYFGPGTRLLVL.

V is TRBV2 and J is TRBJ2-1; 13 bases are a match to TRBD2. Germline CDR1 reads SNHLY; CDR2 reads FYNNEI. Trimming cost V 6 bases and J 8 bases; bases outside gene matches: 4. The CDR3 runs 14 residues. CDR3 DNA: TGTGCCAGCAGGACCGGGACTAGCGGGGATGAGCAGTTCTTC. Translating gives CASRTGTSGDEQFF.

This clone has a handful of counts. The chain couples TRBV4-2 to TRBJ1-1; no definite D call. CDR3 size: 12 residues. Germline loops: CDR1 LGHNA, CDR2 YNFKEQ. The germline V and J ends were trimmed by 0 bases and 6 bases, with 5 bases remaining between them. CDR3: CASSQDVSEAFF. The CDR3 DNA reads as TGTGCCAGCAGCCAAGATGTCTCTGAAGCTTTCTTT.

The chain combines TRBV14 with TRBJ1-2; D is perhaps TRBD1 (5 bases). The germline gives CDR1 SGHDN, CDR2 FVKESK. V was clipped by 1 base and J by 6 bases, with 9 bases between them. The CDR3 has 13 amino acids. The DNA for the CDR3 is TGTGCCAGCAGCCAAGTAGGAGGGGATGGCTACACCTTC. Translating gives CASSQVGGDGYTF.

Here the CDR3 DNA reads TGTGCCAGCAGTGATAACAGGATGTCCTACGAGCAGTACTTC. Protein sequence: CASSDNRMSYEQYF. The gene calls are TRBV6-1 and TRBJ2-7, with a weak D call TRBD1 (5 bases). The CDR3 totals 14 residues. V lost 3 bases and J 1 base, leaving 10 bases between the germline ends. Germline V gene sequence: CDR1 MNHNS, CDR2 SASEGT.

This clone has a handful of counts. The V and J genes are TRBV28 and TRBJ1-1; D unclear. The V and J ends lost 7 bases and 8 bases respectively, with 14 bases between them. CDR3 size: 12 residues. In germline, CDR1 is MDHEN, CDR2 SYDVKM. The CDR3 DNA is TGTGCCAGCAAACCACCCCTAAGGGAAGCTTTCTTT. Residues: CASKPPLREAFF. Combining the CDR3 with reference TRBV28 and TRBJ1-1 gives the whole variable domain DVKVTQSSRYLVKRTGEKVFLECVQDMDHENMFWYRQDPGLGLRLIYFSYDVKMKEKGDIPEGYSVSREKKERFSLILESASTNQTSMYLCASKPPLREAFFGQGTRLTVV.

CDR3 residues: CASSFSPWRGGIDTQYF. CDR3 DNA: TGTGCCAGCAGTTTCTCCCCCTGGCGGGGGGGCATAGATACGCAGTATTTT. The chain combines TRBV28 with TRBJ2-3, with 9 bases lining up with TRBD2. Germline lookup yields CDR1 MDHEN and CDR2 SYDVKM. Trimming took 3 bases from V and 5 from J; bases not matched to a gene: 12. This CDR3 region has 17 residues. Full variable domain (outside the CDR3, taken from reference TRBV28 and TRBJ2-3): DVKVTQSSRYLVKRTGEKVFLECVQDMDHENMFWYRQDPGLGLRLIYFSYDVKMKEKGDIPEGYSVSREKKERFSLILESASTNQTSMYLCASSFSPWRGGIDTQYFGPGTRLTVL.

The gene calls are TRBV28 and TRBJ1-2; no definite D call. Per the germline V gene, CDR1 is MDHEN and CDR2 is SYDVKM. V was pared by 5 bases and J by 3 bases, with 7 bases between. The CDR3 runs 12 residues. CDR3 sequence (DNA): TGTGCCAGCAGTGTACGCGACTATGGCTACACCTTC. Protein product: CASSVRDYGYTF.

The genes are TRBV6-5 and TRBJ2-7, with TRBD1 matching over 8 bases. The CDR3 sequence is 15 residues long. With 5 bases clipped from V and 6 bases from J, the junction kept 12 bases outside the gene matches. The germline gives CDR1 MNHEY, CDR2 SVGAGI. The DNA for the CDR3 is TGTGCCAGCAGTCCCTGGACAGGGTCTGACGGCGAGCAGTACTTC. The encoded protein is CASSPWTGSDGEQYF.

The gene calls are TRBV30 and TRBJ2-5, with D perhaps matching TRBD1 (8 bases). CDR1 and CDR2 from the germline V gene are GTSNPN and SVGIG (reference sequence). CDR3 length: 14 amino acids. V shed 5 bases and J shed 1 base, with 14 bases lying between them. The CDR3 region is CAWGGDRSQETQYF. DNA of the CDR3: TGTGCCTGGGGGGGGGACAGGAGCCAAGAGACCCAGTACTTC.

This clone came up once. The V gene is TRBV6-1, the J gene TRBJ2-7, with 14 bases that match TRBD2. CDR3 length: 15 residues. CDR1 is MNHNS and CDR2 is SASEGT in the germline V gene. V was clipped by 7 bases and J by 4 bases; unmatched bases: 6. The CDR3 protein is CASTLRLAGGYEQYF. The CDR3 DNA is TGTGCCAGCACCCTCCGACTAGCGGGAGGGTACGAGCAGTACTTC.

The chain uses TRBV9 and TRBJ1-6, with D perhaps TRBD1 (5 bases). CDR3 size: 16 residues. V was clipped by 0 bases and J by 3 bases, with 10 bases between them. The germline CDR1 and CDR2 sequences are SGDLS and YYNGEE. This chain's CDR3 is CASSVDQGVYNSPLHF. Written as DNA, the CDR3 is TGTGCCAGCAGCGTAGATCAGGGCGTCTATAATTCACCCCTCCACTTT.

The CDR3 loop is CASSGAAAGRAGYTF. The CDR3 DNA reads as TGTGCCAGCAGTGGGGCAGCGGCAGGAAGAGCTGGCTACACCTTC. The chain uses TRBV2 and TRBJ1-2, with D uncertain. Germline V gene sequence: CDR1 SNHLY, CDR2 FYNNEI. Trimming took 4 bases from V and 7 from J, leaving 19 bases between them. The CDR3 covers 15 residues.

This chain links TRBV5-4 with TRBJ2-1, with D possibly matching TRBD1 (6 bases). This CDR3 comprises 18 residues. V shed 2 bases and J shed 2 bases, with 20 bases lying between them. Germline V CDR1 and CDR2: SGHNT, YYREEE (reference sequence). The CDR3 loop reads CASSLIYGGAGPYNEQFF. The DNA for the CDR3 is TGTGCCAGCAGCTTAATCTATGGGGGCGCGGGCCCCTACAATGAGCAGTTCTTC.

V usage is TRBV5-1 and J usage is TRBJ2-1; maybe TRBD2 (6 bases). In germline, CDR1 is SGHRS, CDR2 YFSETQ. V shed 4 bases and J shed 0 bases, with 14 bases lying between them. This CDR3 is 16 amino acids long. The CDR3 spells CASSETSLSSYNEQFF. The CDR3 coding sequence is TGCGCCAGCAGCGAGACTAGTCTTAGCTCCTACAATGAGCAGTTCTTC.